Following are 18 T cell receptor beta chains from one sample sequenced in a study of CXCR3-negative and CXCR3-positive naive CD8 T cells. The TRB cDNA libraries were prepared by 5' RACE with UMI labels. TCRdb reanalyzed the 5' RACE reads, giving one entry per CDR3 protein sequence and no DNA. The sample has tens of thousands of distinct CDR3 sequences. Sequencing input: naive CXCR3- CD8+ T cells from blood. Subset here: CD45RO-CCR7+CD27+CD95- naive CD8+ T cells lacking CXCR3 (TNR3-). Receptors were obtained from a human donor in good health. Some clones in this sample may be carry-over from other donors' samples.

The chain links TRBV23-1 to TRBJ2-6; the TCRdb call, TRBD1, lacks DNA for checking. TRBV23-1 carries the ORF label, with uncertain function. This CDR3 has 19 residues. The CDR3 spells CASSPPDGTDPSGANVLTF.

The CDR3 protein is CSVKPTGGEGYTF. The gene calls are TRBV29-1 and TRBJ1-2; there is no DNA to check the TCRdb D call of TRBD1. The CDR3 extends over 13 amino acids. Germline V gene lookup returns CDR1 SQVTM and CDR2 ANQGSEA.

The chain combines TRBV4-1 with TRBJ1-5; TCRdb gives TRBD1 as the D gene, but with no DNA this cannot be confirmed. CDR1 MGHRA and CDR2 YSYEKL come from the germline V gene. The CDR3 runs 15 residues. The chain's CDR3 is CASSRSQGGNQPQHF.

CDR3 sequence: CASSLEGTFGRNTEAFF. This sequence joins TRBV7-2 and TRBJ1-1; TCRdb outputs TRBD1, but without DNA this stays unchecked. The CDR3 length is 17 residues. Germline CDR1 is SGHTA and CDR2 is FQGNSA. The entire variable domain, with the rest obtained from reference TRBV7-2 and TRBJ1-1, is as follows: GAGVSQSPSNKVTEKGKDVELRCDPISGHTALYWYRQSLGQGLEFLIYFQGNSAPDKSGLPSDRFSAERTGGSVSTLTIQRTQQEDSAVYLCASSLEGTFGRNTEAFFGQGTRLTVV.

This sequence joins TRBV12-3 or TRBV12-4 and TRBJ2-2; the TRBD2 assignment by TCRdb is unverifiable without DNA. The CDR3 is 20 residues long. The CDR3: CASRSDDPTSGRADTGELFF.

The V and J genes are TRBV7-9 and TRBJ1-1; TCRdb picks TRBD1, but there is no DNA to check that call. Germline assignment: CDR1 SEHNR and CDR2 FQNEAQ (reference sequence). This CDR3 comprises 15 residues. CDR3 sequence reads: CASSPRDSMNTEAFF.

The V gene is TRBV6-5, the J gene TRBJ1-1; TCRdb's assignment of TRBD1 cannot be checked, as there is no DNA. The germline gives CDR1 MNHEY, CDR2 SVGAGI. The CDR3 has 20 amino acids. The CDR3 loop is CASSPRGPLNTAEINTEAFF.

The genes are TRBV7-2 and TRBJ1-2. Germline V gene lookup returns CDR1 SGHTA and CDR2 FQGNSA. CDR3 length: 13 residues. CDR3 amino acids: CASSLECNYGYTF.

The chain has TRBV12-3 or TRBV12-4 and TRBJ1-1. The CDR3 runs to 16 residues. CDR3 residues: CASTKGLRDQPTEAFF.

J is TRBJ2-3 and V is TRBV29-1; TCRdb designates TRBD1, a call that cannot be tested without DNA. The CDR3 runs 17 residues. In germline, CDR1 is SQVTM, CDR2 ANQGSEA. The CDR3 loop reads CSVEDYRGQGFFDTQYF.

The chain joins TRBV28 to TRBJ2-5; TCRdb proposes TRBD2, but this gene call is untestable without DNA. The CDR3 consists of 15 residues. CDR1 and CDR2 (germline): MDHEN, SYDVKM. CDR3 region: CASSPPGGKEETQYF.

The V call is TRBV5-5, the J call TRBJ1-1. The CDR3 extends over 13 amino acids. CDR1 is SGHKS, CDR2 YYEKEE, per germline (reference sequence). The CDR3 sequence: CASSLWGTDEAFF.

The gene calls are TRBV9 and TRBJ2-1; TCRdb designates TRBD2, a call that cannot be tested without DNA. There are 13 residues in the CDR3. Germline values: CDR1 SGDLS, CDR2 YYNGEE. This CDR3 is CASSATSGNEQFF. Full variable domain (rest looked up from reference TRBV9 and TRBJ2-1): DSGVTQTPKHLITATGQRVTLRCSPRSGDLSVYWYQQSLDQGLQFLIQYYNGEERAKGNILERFSAQQFPDLHSELNLSSLELGDSALYFCASSATSGNEQFFGPGTRLTVL.

The rearrangement joins TRBV7-9 to TRBJ2-3; the TCRdb D gene call, TRBD2, has no DNA to confirm it. The CDR3 extends over 13 amino acids. Germline CDR1 SEHNR, CDR2 FQNEAQ (reference sequence). CDR3: CASSLVLADTQYF.

The V call is TRBV27, the J call TRBJ2-1; TCRdb lists TRBD1, though no DNA is available to test this call. The CDR3 extends over 15 amino acids. CDR1 is MNHEY, CDR2 SMNVEV, per germline (reference sequence). CDR3 loop: CASTGSSRGINEQLF.

V is TRBV5-1 and J is TRBJ2-1; TCRdb outputs TRBD2, but without DNA this stays unchecked. CDR1 and CDR2 from the germline V gene are SGHRS and YFSETQ. The CDR3 runs 12 residues. The CDR3: CASSLAGSEQFF.

The V gene is TRBV28, the J gene TRBJ1-2; TCRdb lists TRBD1, though no DNA is available to test this call. The germline V gene has CDR1 MDHEN and CDR2 SYDVKM. This CDR3 is 13 amino acids long. The CDR3 spells CASTGAGRDGYTF.

The chain has TRBV5-4 and TRBJ2-5. Germline V gene lookup returns CDR1 SGHNT and CDR2 YYREEE (reference sequence). The CDR3 has 15 amino acids. Here the CDR3 reads CASSLGLVEEETQYF. Drawing the rest from reference TRBV5-4 and TRBJ2-5, the complete variable domain is ETGVTQSPTHLIKTRGQQVTLRCSSQSGHNTVSWYQQALGQGPQFIFQYYREEENGRGNFPPRFSGLQFPNYSSELNVNALELDDSALYLCASSLGLVEEETQYFGPGTRLLVL.